This T cell receptor beta chain originates from a study of identical twins (dated by TCRdb to 2015 to 2016). For the study in its entirety: To test whether fetal clonotypes persist, the study used deep sequencing on TCR alpha and beta repertoires from monozygotic twins, unrelated adults of various ages, and cord blood. To rule out contamination, the twin experiments were replicated at different times with different library preparation protocols.

The research as a whole found: Compared with coincidental sharing between unrelated individuals, out-of-frame TCR alpha sequences shared between twins had an excess of sequences with low generation probability. Because the same donors could not be followed over many years, the conclusions relied on cross-sectional statistical analysis. Zero-insertion analyses could be partly confounded by invariant T cells such as MAIT and iNKT, although diverse VJ usage argued against such confounding for most clonotypes. In monozygotic twins, recombination models systematically underestimated out-of-frame TCR alpha sharing, but the models matched the sharing seen between unrelated individuals. A weaker excess of twin sharing was found in beta out-of-frame sequences because the signal-to-noise ratio was lowered by fewer shared sequences. Fewer insertions were carried by abundant cord blood beta clonotypes; a weaker similar trend was observed in young adult naive repertoires, while no such trend was observed in memory repertoires.

Only healthy Caucasian donors were included. The twin cohort comprised three pairs of female monozygotic twins, all aged about 18 to 29 years. CD4+ and CD8+ T cell populations were isolated with positive isolation kits from Invitrogen. The CDR3 holds 15 amino acids from the cysteine to the phenylalanine. The kept DNA is CDR3 alone, 45 bases in frame from the first base. CDR1 and CDR2 were assigned from the germline V gene as KGHSH and LQKENI. V is pruned by 4 bases and J by 6 bases, leaving 5 bases of the junction without a gene match. Library construction relied on 5' RACE. For sequencing, an Illumina HiSeq 2000 was employed. A universal primer binding site was added through template switching, and the final cDNA carried a unique molecular identifier so that TCR cDNA molecules could be counted accurately. Specific primers in the conserved constant-segment region were used to synthesize first-strand cDNA for the TCR alpha and beta chains. To control for contamination, every cDNA library carried two barcodes: a SMART-Mk sample barcode plus Illumina barcodes. TruSeq adapter sequences, together with Illumina sample barcodes, were added in two successive PCR steps. TCR alpha and beta cDNA libraries were sequenced on the Illumina HiSeq platform with custom primers. As for how the authors treated the data: MiGEC processed the raw reads to extract unique molecular identifiers, while MiXCR was used to determine the CDR3 positions. Recombination models were inferred per individual with the repgenHMM and IGoR tools using an EM algorithm. Shared clonotype analysis was performed with the tcR package in R, normalizing sharing by the product of cloneset sizes. To study raw recombination free of thymic and clonal selection effects, out-of-frame nonproductive sequences were analyzed. In-frame beta chains were kept once TCRdb had trimmed the public reads at Q25 with fastp and called clones with MiXCR. Every distinct CDR3 protein forms one entry, paired with its most common genes and DNA. V and J calls and clone size were set by TCRdb, not the authors. The sample includes approximately 530,000 distinct CDR3 sequences, with about a fifth observed a single time. Jointly, the top ten make up approximately 0.52% of the sample.

Worth noting for this clonotype: Its antigen specificity is not known. The sample holds no much larger clone one base away, and base qualities are not on file.

These data are also associated with another study on yellow fever vaccine responses in identical twins. Per that second paper: According to the authors, in identical twins the way T cells responded to vaccination appeared partly convergent and partly personalized. Focusing on identical twins, the study followed the T cell clones that responded to the vaccine, and did so with precision.

What was sequenced was CD4+ T cells sorted from blood. The chain links TRBV18 with TRBJ2-2; TRBD1 aligns with 10 central bases. The sequence was obtained from a woman aged 18-29 years in good health. The CDR3 loop reads CASSLDRGRAGELFF. The DNA sequence reads TGTGCCAGCTCACTCGACAGGGGGCGCGCCGGGGAGCTGTTTTTT.